Listed here are 22 T cell receptor beta chains from one sample, sequenced in a study of graft-versus-host responses after intestinal transplantation. The table came from immunoSEQ multiplex PCR; TCRdb's copy has only in-frame clones and leaves some out. The sample shows over 15,000 clones, approximately 86% of them seen only once. The material sequenced was PBMCs, taken approximately 33 weeks after intestinal transplant. The receptors shown here come from a human patient who received an intestinal transplant, so some T cells may come from the graft donor.

Only a few counts were recorded for this clone. The chain has TRBV29-1 and TRBJ1-2; 9 nucleotides line up with TRBD1. The germline gives CDR1 SQVTM, CDR2 ANQGSEA. The CDR3 totals 13 residues. V lost 5 bases to trimming and J lost 6 bases; unmatched junction nucleotides: 7. This CDR3 reads CSVRGTGRDGYTF. The CDR3 DNA sequence: TGCAGCGTTCGGGGGACAGGGAGGGATGGCTACACCTTC.

The gene calls are TRBV7-3 and TRBJ1-2; a weak D match, TRBD1 (6 bases). V dropped 0 bases and J dropped 0 bases, with 11 bases sitting between them. The CDR3 length is 16 residues. Germline CDR1 and CDR2: SGHTA and FQGTGA. In DNA, the CDR3 is TGTGCCAGCAGCTTAACCCACAGGGAGACTAACTATGGCTACACCTTC. This translates into CASSLTHRETNYGYTF.

The chain couples TRBV9 to TRBJ2-7, with D unresolved. The germline gives CDR1 SGDLS, CDR2 YYNGEE. The CDR3 consists of 12 residues. V lost 0 bases, J lost 3 bases, and 4 bases lay in between. CDR3 in amino acids: CASSVVFYEQYF. The CDR3 DNA is TGTGCCAGCAGCGTAGTCTTCTACGAGCAGTACTTC. The full variable domain, in which reference TRBV9 and TRBJ2-7 provide the parts outside the CDR3, is DSGVTQTPKHLITATGQRVTLRCSPRSGDLSVYWYQQSLDQGLQFLIQYYNGEERAKGNILERFSAQQFPDLHSELNLSSLELGDSALYFCASSVVFYEQYFGPGTRLTVT.

This clone occurred once. The chain couples TRBV6-1 to TRBJ2-5; possibly TRBD2 for D (5 bases). This CDR3 is built from 11 residues. V was shortened by 5 bases and J by 5 bases, with 6 bases between the two germline ends. Germline V gene data show CDR1 as MNHNS and CDR2 as SASEGT. The CDR3 nucleotides are TGTGCCAGCAGTAGAGGGGAGACCCAGTACTTC. Protein sequence: CASSRGETQYF.

The gene calls are TRBV19 and TRBJ1-2; 9 bases line up with TRBD1. CDR3 size: 13 residues. V dropped 6 bases and J dropped 7; count of bases not matched to a gene: 6. From germline, CDR1 is LNHDA and CDR2 SQIVND (reference sequence). CDR3 region: CASRATGGPGYTF. DNA for the CDR3: TGTGCCAGTAGAGCCACAGGGGGCCCTGGCTACACCTTC.

The V call is TRBV5-6, the J call TRBJ1-2; D is unresolved. CDR1 and CDR2 from the germline V gene are SGHDT and YYEEEE. This CDR3 spans 13 amino acids. V dropped 2 bases and J dropped 3 bases, with 8 bases sitting between them. This chain's CDR3 is CASSFSGDYGYTF. CDR3 in DNA: TGTGCCAGCAGCTTCTCAGGAGACTATGGCTACACCTTC.

Turning to this clone: Mismatch with germline at one junction end may stem from a read error. The V and J genes are TRBV5-1 and TRBJ2-7, with 10 bases identical to TRBD1. Germline CDR1 is SGHRS and CDR2 is YFSETQ. The CDR3 covers 15 residues. In DNA form, the CDR3 reads TGCGCCAGCAGATTGGGACAGGGGCCCTCCTACGAGCAGTACTTC. This gives the protein CASRLGQGPSYEQYF.

V usage is TRBV2 and J usage is TRBJ2-1; TRBD2 is a possible D gene (6 bases). Trimming took off 6 bases at V and 4 bases at J, with 19 bases between the two ends. Germline-derived CDR1 and CDR2 are SNHLY and FYNNEI. CDR3 length: 16 amino acids. The CDR3: CASSELHWGVYNEQFF. CDR3 DNA: TGTGCCAGCAGCGAATTACACTGGGGGGTATACAATGAGCAGTTCTTC.

V is TRBV6-4 and J is TRBJ2-3; weak D call: TRBD1 (5 bases). Germline CDR1 MRHNA, CDR2 SNTAGT. The CDR3 is 13 amino acids. The V gene lost 6 bases and the J gene lost 2 bases, with 9 bases spanning the gap. The CDR3 spells CASSQGPTDTQYF. The CDR3 DNA is TGTGCCAGCAGCCAGGGTCCCACAGATACGCAGTATTTT.

The chain carries TRBV4-1 and TRBJ1-2, with D perhaps TRBD1 (6 bases). V dropped 4 bases and J dropped 3 bases, with 18 bases sitting between them. CDR1 is MGHRA and CDR2 is YSYEKL in the germline V gene. The CDR3 has 16 amino acids. The CDR3, as DNA: TGCGCCAGCAGCCCCCTAGAGGGGGGCGAGGACTATGGCTACACCTTC. Its translation is CASSPLEGGEDYGYTF.

The J gene is TRBJ2-7, the V gene TRBV6-1; perhaps TRBD2 as D (7 bases). The germline V gene has CDR1 MNHNS and CDR2 SASEGT. The germline V and J ends were trimmed by 5 bases and 5 bases, with 16 bases remaining between them. CDR3 size: 14 residues. The CDR3 sequence is CASSLGGQGHEQYF. DNA for the CDR3: TGTGCCAGCAGTCTCGGGGGGCAGGGACACGAGCAGTACTTC.

The genes are TRBV15 and TRBJ2-3; tentatively, D is TRBD2 (5 bases). The V gene's germline CDR1 is LNHNV and CDR2 YYDKDF (reference sequence). The CDR3 has 15 amino acids. The V gene lost 0 bases and the J gene lost 8 bases, with 15 bases spanning the gap. CDR3 in amino acids: CATSRDAGRATTQYF. DNA for the CDR3: TGTGCCACCAGCAGAGATGCGGGCCGGGCTACTACGCAGTATTTT.

This chain links TRBV29-1 with TRBJ1-1, with D possibly TRBD1 on 5 matching bases. Per the germline V gene, CDR1 is SQVTM and CDR2 is ANQGSEA. The CDR3 extends over 14 amino acids. V lost 2 bases, J lost 0 bases, and 10 bases lay in between. The chain's CDR3 is CSVEWGGLNTEAFF. The DNA of the CDR3 is TGCAGCGTTGAATGGGGGGGGTTGAACACTGAAGCTTTCTTT.

The V gene is TRBV5-1, the J gene TRBJ2-6; unclear D gene. The CDR3 extends over 15 amino acids. CDR1 is SGHRS and CDR2 is YFSETQ in the germline V gene. V lost 1 base and J 0 bases, leaving 5 bases between the germline ends. CDR3 nucleotide sequence: TGCGCCAGCAGCTTGCTAGACTCTGGGGCCAACGTCCTGACTTTC. This sequence encodes CASSLLDSGANVLTF.

The gene calls are TRBV7-9 and TRBJ1-5; 11 bases align to TRBD1. Germline CDR1 and CDR2: SEHNR and FQNEAQ (reference sequence). Trimming cost V 5 bases and J 5 bases; bases outside gene matches: 5. The CDR3 is 15 amino acids. CDR3 DNA sequence: TGTGCCAGCAGCACAGGGACAGGGGGATATCAGCCCCAGCATTTT. This gives the protein CASSTGTGGYQPQHF.

V and J are TRBV14 and TRBJ2-7, with TRBD2 identical over 9 bases. The length of the CDR3 is 16 residues. In germline, CDR1 is SGHDN, CDR2 FVKESK. J gave up 3 bases and V 3 bases, and 9 bases lay outside the gene matches. The CDR3 loop is CASSQNSGGRFYEQYF. CDR3 coding DNA: TGTGCCAGCAGCCAGAACAGCGGGGGGCGATTCTACGAGCAGTACTTC.

The chain carries TRBV5-1 and TRBJ1-2; D remains ambiguous. The CDR3 has 13 residues. The V and J ends lost 0 bases and 4 bases respectively, with 7 bases between them. The germline V gene has CDR1 SGHRS and CDR2 YFSETQ. DNA for the CDR3: TGCGCCAGCAGCTTGGGGGCCCGCTATGGCTACACCTTC. It codes for CASSLGARYGYTF.

The chain recombines TRBV5-1 with TRBJ2-1; 10 bases agree with TRBD2. Germline V gene lookup returns CDR1 SGHRS and CDR2 YFSETQ. V was pared by 4 bases and J by 4 bases, with 8 bases of the junction left unmatched. CDR3 size: 16 residues. CDR3 in amino acids: CASSLTIAGGYNEQFF. Written as DNA, the CDR3 is TGCGCCAGCAGCCTAACAATAGCGGGGGGTTACAATGAGCAGTTCTTC.

The J gene is TRBJ2-3, the V gene TRBV11-3; TRBD2 aligns across 7 bases. V gave up 0 bases and J gave up 5 bases; unmatched junction bases: 14. CDR1 is SGHNT and CDR2 is YENEEA in the germline V gene. This CDR3 is 18 amino acids long. CDR3 bases: TGTGCCAGCAGCTTAGATTCAAGGGCTAGCGGCCAGGGAGATACGCAGTATTTT. Amino acids: CASSLDSRASGQGDTQYF. The variable domain in full, completed from reference TRBV11-3 and TRBJ2-3, reads EAGVVQSPRYKIIEKKQPVAFWCNPISGHNTLYWYLQNLGQGPELLIRYENEEAVDDSQLPKDRFSAERLKGVDSTLKIQPAELGDSAVYLCASSLDSRASGQGDTQYFGPGTRLTVL.

The chain uses TRBV29-1 and TRBJ2-1; 9 positions match TRBD1. The ends lost 5 bases at V and 0 bases at J; junction bases unmatched: 5. The germline gives CDR1 SQVTM, CDR2 ANQGSEA. The CDR3 totals 15 residues. The CDR3 loop reads CSVTPGQGSYNEQFF. The CDR3 nucleotides are TGCAGCGTTACTCCGGGACAGGGCTCCTACAATGAGCAGTTCTTC.

The rearrangement joins TRBV6-8 to TRBJ2-7; 10 bases fit TRBD1. Germline V gives CDR1 MNHGY, CDR2 SAAAGT. CDR3 length: 15 amino acids. V lost 6 bases and J lost 6; bases outside the gene matches: 11. The CDR3 sequence is CASRTKRTGGSEQYF. The CDR3 coding sequence is TGTGCCAGCAGGACCAAAAGGACAGGGGGATCCGAGCAGTACTTC.

This clone was seen once. The J gene is TRBJ1-6, the V gene TRBV7-8; TRBD1 aligns across 7 bases. The CDR3 runs to 17 residues. Per germline, CDR1 SGHVS and CDR2 FQNEAQ. Trimming at V came to 2 bases and at J to 7 bases, leaving 11 bases not matched to a gene. Here the CDR3 reads CASSLKSAGGRNSPLHF. CDR3 nucleotides: TGTGCCAGCAGCTTAAAGTCCGCAGGGGGGAGGAATTCACCCCTCCACTTT. Full variable domain (remainder filled in from reference TRBV7-8 and TRBJ1-6): GAGVSQSPRYKVAKRGQDVALRCDPISGHVSLFWYQQALGQGPEFLTYFQNEAQLDKSGLPSDRFFAERPEGSVSTLKIQRTQQEDSAVYLCASSLKSAGGRNSPLHFGNGTRLTVT.